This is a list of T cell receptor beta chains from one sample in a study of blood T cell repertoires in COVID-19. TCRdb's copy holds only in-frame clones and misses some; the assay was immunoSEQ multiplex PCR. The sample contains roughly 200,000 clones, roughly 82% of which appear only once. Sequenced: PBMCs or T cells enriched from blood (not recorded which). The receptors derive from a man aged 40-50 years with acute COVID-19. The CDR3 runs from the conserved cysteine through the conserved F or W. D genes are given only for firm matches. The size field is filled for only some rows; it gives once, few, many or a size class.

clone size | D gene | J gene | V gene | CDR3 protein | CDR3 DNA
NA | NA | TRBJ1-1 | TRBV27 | CASSTGTPRTAFF | TGTGCCAGCAGTACCGGGACACCTCGGACAGCTTTCTTT
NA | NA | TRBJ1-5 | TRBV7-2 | CASSTRRGGAKPQHF | TGTGCCAGCAGCACGAGGAGGGGGGGGGCTAAGCCCCAGCATTTT
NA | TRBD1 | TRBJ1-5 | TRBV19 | CASSQRQGARNQPQHF | TGTGCCAGTAGTCAACGACAGGGGGCGCGCAATCAGCCCCAGCATTTT
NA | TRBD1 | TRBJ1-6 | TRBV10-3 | CAISELGQGSSPLHF | TGTGCCATCAGTGAGTTGGGACAGGGGAGTTCACCCCTCCACTTT
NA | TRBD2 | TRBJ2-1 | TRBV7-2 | CASSLRLAGDSSYNEQFF | TGTGCCAGCAGCTTACGACTAGCGGGGGATAGCTCCTACAATGAGCAGTTCTTC
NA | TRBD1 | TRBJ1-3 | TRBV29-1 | CSVEEGAGGNTIYF | TGCAGCGTTGAGGAGGGGGCAGGAGGAAACACCATATATTTT
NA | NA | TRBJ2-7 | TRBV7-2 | CASSLRAPVAVVSYEQYF | TGTGCCAGCAGCTTGAGGGCCCCAGTAGCGGTAGTTTCCTACGAGCAGTACTTC
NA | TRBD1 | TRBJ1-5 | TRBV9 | CASSSGQGRHQPQHF | TGTGCCAGCAGCTCCGGACAGGGGCGGCATCAGCCCCAGCATTTT
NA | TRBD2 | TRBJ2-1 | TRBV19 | CASSIVRLATRTEQFF | TGTGCCAGTAGTATAGTTCGACTAGCCACCCGGACTGAGCAGTTCTTC
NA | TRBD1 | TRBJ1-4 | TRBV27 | CASSLIPQYWPDRVSNEKLFF | TGTGCCAGCAGTTTAATTCCCCAATATTGGCCAGACAGGGTATCCAATGAAAAACTGTTTTTT
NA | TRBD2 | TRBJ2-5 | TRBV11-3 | CASSASGPSGETQYF | TGTGCCAGCAGTGCTAGCGGCCCTTCGGGGGAGACCCAGTACTTC
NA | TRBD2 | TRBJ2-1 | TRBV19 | CASSMFGLAGVNEQFF | TGTGCCAGTAGTATGTTCGGACTAGCGGGAGTTAATGAGCAGTTCTTC
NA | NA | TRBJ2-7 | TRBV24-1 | CATSDWHRAYEQYF | TGTGCCACCAGTGATTGGCACAGGGCGTACGAGCAGTACTTC
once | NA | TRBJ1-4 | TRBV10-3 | CAIGPVEEKLFF | TGTGCCATCGGGCCAGTCGAAGAAAAACTGTTTTTT
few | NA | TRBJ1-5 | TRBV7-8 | CASSLSGGIPQPQHF | TGTGCCAGCAGCTTAAGCGGAGGGATCCCTCAGCCCCAGCATTTT
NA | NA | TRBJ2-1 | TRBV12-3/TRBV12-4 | CASNRGGYEQFF | TGTGCCAGCAACAGGGGAGGATATGAGCAGTTCTTC
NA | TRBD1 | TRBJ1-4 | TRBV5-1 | CATRTGGNEKLFF | TGCGCCACCCGAACAGGGGGTAATGAAAAACTGTTTTTT
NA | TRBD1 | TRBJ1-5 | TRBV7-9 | CASSPSTGGNQPQHF | TGTGCCAGCAGCCCCTCAACAGGGGGCAATCAGCCCCAGCATTTT
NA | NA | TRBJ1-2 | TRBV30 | CAWSLGVHDGYTF | TGTGCCTGGAGTTTGGGAGTCCATGATGGCTACACCTTC
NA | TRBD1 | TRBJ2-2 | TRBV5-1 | CASRTGTGNTGELFF | TGCGCCAGCAGAACCGGGACAGGGAACACCGGGGAGCTGTTTTTT
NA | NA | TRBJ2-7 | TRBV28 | CASSLWGRVASRGYEQYF | TGTGCCAGCAGTTTATGGGGGAGGGTTGCCAGCAGGGGCTACGAGCAGTACTTC
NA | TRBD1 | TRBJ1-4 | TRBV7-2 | CASSPTDRVKEKLFF | TGTGCCAGCAGCCCGACGGACAGGGTAAAAGAAAAACTGTTTTTT
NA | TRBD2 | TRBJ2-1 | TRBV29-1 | CSVEASSGSSNEQFF | TGCAGCGTTGAAGCGTCGAGCGGGAGCTCCAATGAGCAGTTCTTC
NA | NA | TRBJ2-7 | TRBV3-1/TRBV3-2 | CASSQDLLEQYF | TGTGCCAGCAGCCAAGACCTCCTTGAGCAGTACTTC
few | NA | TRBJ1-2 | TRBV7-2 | CASSRERGPSGYTF | TGTGCCAGCAGCCGCGAGAGAGGGCCTTCTGGCTACACCTTC
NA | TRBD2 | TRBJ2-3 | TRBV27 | CASSFSGLAGTTDTQYF | TGTGCCAGCAGTTTTTCCGGACTAGCGGGGACCACAGATACGCAGTATTTT
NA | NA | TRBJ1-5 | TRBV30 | CAWSIDSRNQPQHF | TGTGCCTGGAGTATCGACAGCCGCAATCAGCCCCAGCATTTT
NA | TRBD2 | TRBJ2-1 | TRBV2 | CASTRGLAGVNEQFF | TGTGCCAGCACTAGAGGACTAGCGGGAGTCAATGAGCAGTTCTTC
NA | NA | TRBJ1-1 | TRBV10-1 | CASSPNRANTEAFF | TGCGCCAGCAGTCCAAACAGGGCCAACACTGAAGCTTTCTTT
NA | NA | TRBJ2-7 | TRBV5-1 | CASSLRQSSYEQYF | TGCGCCAGCAGCTTACGACAGAGCTCCTACGAGCAGTACTTC
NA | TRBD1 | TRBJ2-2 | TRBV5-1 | CASSSNRGQNTGELFF | TGCGCCAGCAGCTCTAACAGGGGACAGAACACCGGGGAGCTGTTTTTT
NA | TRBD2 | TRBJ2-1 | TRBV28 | CASRTMGGSYNEQFF | TGTGCCAGCAGGACCATGGGGGGGTCATACAATGAGCAGTTCTTC
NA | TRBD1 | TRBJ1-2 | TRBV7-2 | CASSRTGGDYGYTF | TGTGCCAGCAGCCGGACAGGGGGTGACTATGGCTACACCTTC
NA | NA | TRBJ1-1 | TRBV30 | CAWSVSSPEAFF | TGTGCCTGGAGTGTAAGCTCTCCTGAAGCTTTCTTT
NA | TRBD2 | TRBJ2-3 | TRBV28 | CASSPSSGIPTDTQYF | TGTGCCAGCAGCCCATCTAGCGGTATTCCCACAGATACGCAGTATTTT
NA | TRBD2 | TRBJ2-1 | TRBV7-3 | CASSFGTRHNEQFF | TGTGCCAGCAGCTTTGGGACTAGGCACAATGAGCAGTTCTTC
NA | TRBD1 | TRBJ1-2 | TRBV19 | CASTVGQGSGGYTF | TGTGCCAGTACCGTGGGACAGGGGTCGGGTGGCTACACCTTC
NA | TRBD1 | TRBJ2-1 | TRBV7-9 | CASSVTGVAGEQFF | TGTGCCAGCAGCGTAACAGGGGTAGCAGGTGAGCAGTTCTTC
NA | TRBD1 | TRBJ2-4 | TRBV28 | CASWEGTGVIQYF | TGTGCCAGTTGGGAGGGGACAGGGGTGATTCAGTACTTC
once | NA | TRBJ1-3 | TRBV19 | CASSLGATIYF | TGTGCCAGTAGTTTGGGGGCCACCATATATTTT
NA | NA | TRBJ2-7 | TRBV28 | CASRETGKGSYEQYF | TGTGCCAGCAGAGAAACAGGGAAAGGATCCTACGAGCAGTACTTC
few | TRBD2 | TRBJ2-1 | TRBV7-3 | CASSAPGLAGVFNEQFF | TGTGCCAGCAGCGCCCCGGGACTAGCGGGAGTTTTCAATGAGCAGTTCTTC
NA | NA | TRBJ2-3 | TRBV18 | CASSRGTIGSDTQYF | TGTGCCAGCTCACGAGGCACAATTGGGTCAGATACGCAGTATTTT
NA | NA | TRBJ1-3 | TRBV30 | CAWSEQEVTGNTIYF | TGTGCCTGGAGTGAACAGGAAGTTACTGGAAACACCATATATTTT
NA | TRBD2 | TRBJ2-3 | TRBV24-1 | CATSDGLGPTDTQYF | TGTGCCACCAGTGATGGACTAGGCCCCACAGATACGCAGTATTTT
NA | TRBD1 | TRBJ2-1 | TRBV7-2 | CASSLPTDREYNEQFF | TGTGCCAGCAGCTTACCCACCGACAGGGAATACAATGAGCAGTTCTTC
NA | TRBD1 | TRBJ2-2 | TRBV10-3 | CAISETGGRRSGELFF | TGTGCCATCAGTGAGACAGGGGGGCGCCGATCCGGGGAGCTGTTTTTT
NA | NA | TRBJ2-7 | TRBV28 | CASSFGGGPIEQYF | TGTGCCAGCAGTTTTGGGGGGGGGCCTATCGAGCAGTACTTC
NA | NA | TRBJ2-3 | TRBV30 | CAWSRRSKGTDTQYF | TGTGCCTGGAGCCGGAGGTCAAAGGGCACAGATACGCAGTATTTT
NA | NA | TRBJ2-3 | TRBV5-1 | CASSRESADTQYF | TGCGCCAGCAGCCGGGAGTCTGCAGATACGCAGTATTTT
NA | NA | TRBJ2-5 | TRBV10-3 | CAISESRETQYF | TGTGCCATCAGTGAGTCGAGGGAGACCCAGTACTTC
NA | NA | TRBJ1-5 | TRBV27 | CASRLISNQPQHF | TGTGCCAGCAGACTGATAAGCAATCAGCCCCAGCATTTT
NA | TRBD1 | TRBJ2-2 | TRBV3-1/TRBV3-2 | CASSHIYRGTGELFF | TGTGCCAGCAGCCACATATACAGGGGCACCGGGGAGCTGTTTTTT